The 17 T cell receptor beta chains given below trace back to one sample, sequenced in a study of cytomegalovirus exposure and HLA in healthy donors. Primers included in the PCR were 60 Vbeta and 13 Jbeta primers. The data were produced by immunoSEQ multiplex PCR, yet TCRdb's version contains in-frame clones alone and is incomplete. In the table there are about 61,000 clones, around 90% of which are singletons. Sequencing was performed on PBMCs. These receptors originate from a man aged 25-45 years in good health and CMV-seropositive.

A single count supports this clone. At the DNA level, this CDR3 is encoded by other sequences in the same sample as well. This sequence joins TRBV29-1 and TRBJ1-1; 8 nucleotides agree with TRBD1. After removal of 4 bases from V and 5 bases from J, the junction contained 6 bases not matched to a gene. Germline lookup yields CDR1 SQVTM and CDR2 ANQGSEA. The CDR3 consists of 13 residues. In nucleotides, the CDR3 is TGCAGCGTTGGGACAGGGAGGGATACTGAAGCTTTCTTT. As protein: CSVGTGRDTEAFF.

This chain links TRBV5-1 with TRBJ2-5, with 9 nucleotides matching TRBD1. The germline V gene encodes CDR1 SGHRS and CDR2 YFSETQ. The ends lost 4 bases at V and 3 bases at J; junction bases unmatched: 4. The CDR3 has 14 amino acids. The DNA for the CDR3 is TGCGCCAGCAGCCAAACAGGGGGCGAAGAGACCCAGTACTTC. Translated, it gives CASSQTGGEETQYF.

The genes are TRBV30 and TRBJ2-5; 15 bases match TRBD2. Germline V CDR1 and CDR2: GTSNPN, SVGIG (reference sequence). The length of the CDR3 is 15 residues. Trimming at V came to 5 bases and at J to 2 bases, leaving 3 bases not matched to a gene. Here the CDR3 reads CAWGGLAGGQETQYF. The CDR3 bases are TGTGCCTGGGGGGGACTAGCGGGAGGACAAGAGACCCAGTACTTC.

The genes are TRBV7-9 and TRBJ1-1, with D possibly TRBD1 on 5 matching bases. Germline CDR1 SEHNR, CDR2 FQNEAQ (reference sequence). This CDR3 spans 14 amino acids. Trimming left V 7 bases short and J 0 bases short, with 12 bases between. The DNA of the CDR3 is TGTGCCAGCACCCAGGGTGGCGTGAACACTGAAGCTTTCTTT. Protein: CASTQGGVNTEAFF.

The chain links TRBV7-3 to TRBJ2-3; TRBD2 is a possible D gene (6 bases). Deletions cut 5 bases from V and 8 bases from J, with 17 bases between. Germline V gene sequence: CDR1 SGHTA, CDR2 FQGTGA. This CDR3 has 14 residues. The CDR3 region has the DNA TGTGCCAGCAGCGCCCTCGGAGGGCCAGGTACGCAGTATTTT. Translation: CASSALGGPGTQYF.

In its sample, this clone was seen once. This rearrangement joins TRBV28 to TRBJ1-5; 10 nucleotides agree with TRBD1. The CDR3 spans 15 residues. The V gene's germline CDR1 is MDHEN and CDR2 SYDVKM. Trimming cost V 5 bases and J 4 bases; bases outside gene matches: 5. The CDR3, as DNA: TGTGCCAGCAGTCTCGACAGGGGGCGAAATCAGCCCCAGCATTTT. This encodes CASSLDRGRNQPQHF. The full variable domain, its missing parts supplied by reference TRBV28 and TRBJ1-5, is DVKVTQSSRYLVKRTGEKVFLECVQDMDHENMFWYRQDPGLGLRLIYFSYDVKMKEKGDIPEGYSVSREKKERFSLILESASTNQTSMYLCASSLDRGRNQPQHFGDGTRLSIL.

CDR3 nucleotides: TGTGCCATATTCACAGGGCCGAACACTGAAGCTTTCTTT. This translates into CAIFTGPNTEAFF. This chain connects TRBV19 to TRBJ1-1; D is possibly TRBD1 (6 bases). CDR3 length: 13 residues. Deletions cut 10 bases from V and 1 base from J, with 13 bases between. The germline V gene encodes CDR1 LNHDA and CDR2 SQIVND (reference sequence).

The gene calls are TRBV11-2 and TRBJ2-7; tentative D call: TRBD1 (6 bases). The CDR3 sequence is 15 residues long. Germline V gives CDR1 SGHAT, CDR2 FQNNGV. V lost 5 bases and J lost 1, with 15 bases in between. The CDR3 reads CASSMTQGRSYEQYF. The CDR3 nucleotides read TGTGCCAGCAGCATGACACAGGGTAGGTCCTACGAGCAGTACTTC.

The chain has TRBV18 and TRBJ2-1; D remains unclear. The CDR3 has 13 residues. The V end was cut by 4 bases, the J end by 5 bases, with 9 bases between. Germline V gives CDR1 KGHSH, CDR2 LQKENI. The CDR3 region has the DNA TGTGCCAGCTCACGGATCCAGGACAATGAGCAGTTCTTC. Translated: CASSRIQDNEQFF.

This clone was detected only once. The chain recombines TRBV28 with TRBJ1-1; D is uncertain. Trimming left V 4 bases short and J 3 bases short, with 12 bases between. Looked up from germline, CDR1 is MDHEN and CDR2 is SYDVKM. The CDR3 totals 14 residues. The CDR3 bases are TGTGCCAGCAGTTCCGCCGGTGGGCACACTGAAGCTTTCTTT. It codes for CASSSAGGHTEAFF. The whole variable domain, remainder taken from reference TRBV28 and TRBJ1-1, is DVKVTQSSRYLVKRTGEKVFLECVQDMDHENMFWYRQDPGLGLRLIYFSYDVKMKEKGDIPEGYSVSREKKERFSLILESASTNQTSMYLCASSSAGGHTEAFFGQGTRLTVV.

The chain has TRBV5-4 and TRBJ2-5; 9 nucleotides align to TRBD1. Per the germline V gene, CDR1 is SGHNT and CDR2 is YYREEE (reference sequence). There are 16 residues in the CDR3. V trimming: 4 bases; J trimming: 3 bases; junction bases outside the gene matches: 10. The CDR3 protein is CASSGSRDRVKETQYF. The DNA of the CDR3 is TGTGCCAGCAGCGGGAGCCGGGACAGGGTTAAAGAGACCCAGTACTTC. The whole variable domain, filled in from reference TRBV5-4 and TRBJ2-5, reads ETGVTQSPTHLIKTRGQQVTLRCSSQSGHNTVSWYQQALGQGPQFIFQYYREEENGRGNFPPRFSGLQFPNYSSELNVNALELDDSALYLCASSGSRDRVKETQYFGPGTRLLVL.

The genes are TRBV7-9 and TRBJ2-7, with D possibly matching TRBD1 (5 bases). The germline CDR1 and CDR2 sequences are SEHNR and FQNEAQ (reference sequence). V shed 9 bases and J shed 7 bases, with 16 bases lying between them. This CDR3 has 12 amino acids. This chain's CDR3 is CASGADFEEQYF. CDR3 DNA: TGTGCCAGTGGGGCCGATTTTGAGGAGCAGTACTTC. Full variable domain (outside the CDR3, taken from reference TRBV7-9 and TRBJ2-7): DTGVSQNPRHKITKRGQNVTFRCDPISEHNRLYWYRQTLGQGPEFLTYFQNEAQLEKSRLLSDRFSAERPKGSFSTLEIQRTEQGDSAMYLCASGADFEEQYFGPGTRLTVT.

V and J are TRBV6-6 and TRBJ2-5; 8 bases are a match to TRBD2. This CDR3 is 15 amino acids long. With 6 bases clipped from V and 4 bases from J, the junction kept 10 bases outside the gene matches. Germline assignment: CDR1 MNHNY and CDR2 SVGAGI (reference sequence). The chain's CDR3 is CASSSPGLGAETQYF. CDR3 DNA: TGTGCCAGCAGCTCGCCGGGACTAGGGGCAGAGACCCAGTACTTC.

This clone was counted once. The CDR3 region is CASSWGDNYGYTF. CDR3 DNA: TGTGCCAGCAGCTGGGGGGACAACTATGGCTACACCTTC. This chain links TRBV7-9 with TRBJ1-2; a possible D gene is TRBD1 (5 bases). The CDR3 has 13 amino acids. CDR1 is SEHNR, CDR2 FQNEAQ, per germline (reference sequence). V lost 4 bases and J 2 bases, leaving 8 bases between the germline ends.

V gene TRBV4-1 combines with J gene TRBJ2-1; 8 nucleotides agree with TRBD2. The CDR3 has 17 residues. Per the germline V gene, CDR1 is MGHRA and CDR2 is YSYEKL. The J segment lost 3 bases and the V segment lost 0 bases, leaving 7 bases of the junction unmatched. CDR3 in amino acids: CASSQDSGTRDYNEQFF. In DNA, the CDR3 is TGCGCCAGCAGCCAAGATTCCGGGACTAGAGACTACAATGAGCAGTTCTTC.

The chain recombines TRBV7-8 with TRBJ1-1; perhaps TRBD1 as D (5 bases). CDR3 length equals 14 residues. Germline lookup yields CDR1 SGHVS and CDR2 FQNEAQ. The V and J ends lost 1 base and 2 bases respectively, with 8 bases between them. The CDR3 DNA follows: TGTGCCAGCAGCTTAGTTCAGGGCAACACTGAAGCTTTCTTT. Translation: CASSLVQGNTEAFF.

This chain uses TRBV5-3 with TRBJ2-3, with 11 bases fitting TRBD2. TRBV5-3 falls under the ORF class, with uncertain function. V lost 5 bases to trimming and J lost 0 bases; unmatched junction nucleotides: 11. The CDR3 has 18 amino acids. The CDR3 sequence: CARRILKRTSGSTDTQYF. CDR3 nucleotides: TGTGCCAGAAGGATATTAAAGAGGACTAGCGGGAGCACAGATACGCAGTATTTT.